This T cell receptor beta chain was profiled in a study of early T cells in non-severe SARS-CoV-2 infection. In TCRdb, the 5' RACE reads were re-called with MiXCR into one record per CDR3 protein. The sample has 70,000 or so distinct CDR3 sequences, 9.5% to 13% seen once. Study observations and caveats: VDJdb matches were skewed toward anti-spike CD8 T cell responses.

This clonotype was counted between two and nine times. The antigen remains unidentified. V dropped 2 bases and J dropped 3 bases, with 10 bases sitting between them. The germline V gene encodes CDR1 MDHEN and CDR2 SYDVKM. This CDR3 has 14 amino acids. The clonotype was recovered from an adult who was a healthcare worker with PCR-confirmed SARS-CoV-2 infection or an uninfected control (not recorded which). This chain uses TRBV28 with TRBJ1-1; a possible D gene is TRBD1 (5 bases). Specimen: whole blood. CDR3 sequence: CASSLGRVHTEAFF. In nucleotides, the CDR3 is TGTGCCAGCAGTTTAGGCAGGGTACACACTGAAGCTTTCTTT.